A single sample gave rise to the 18 T cell receptor beta chains below, sequenced in a study of T cells in Graves' hyperthyroidism and ophthalmopathy (dated by TCRdb to about 2019). The library relied on multiplex PCR. Sequencing was carried out with an Illumina HiSeq 2000. Amplification of TCR beta CDR3 regions was carried out from RNA transcripts. A first-round RT-PCR of the TCR CDR3 used the HTBI primer set with the Qiagen OneStep RT-PCR kit. TCRdb took the public reads, trimmed them with fastp at Q25, ran MiXCR for clone calling and kept in-frame beta chains. Rows matching on CDR3 protein sequence are summarized as one entry with the most common DNA and genes. The sample contains some 500,000 distinct CDR3 sequences, roughly an eighth of them found a single time. The ten largest clones add up to less than 20% of the sample. The sequenced sample was blood. These receptors were collected from a woman aged 18 to 35 with Graves' hyperthyroidism.

This clonotype was seen at least ten times. The V call is TRBV11-2, the J call TRBJ2-1, with D maybe TRBD1 (6 bases). Trimming removed 0 bases at V and 3 bases at J, with 9 bases between. The CDR3 spans 15 residues. Germline loops: CDR1 SGHAT, CDR2 FQNNGV. The CDR3: CASSLDLGHYNEQFF. CDR3 DNA sequence: TGTGCCAGCAGCTTAGATTTGGGACACTACAATGAGCAGTTCTTC.

This clonotype was seen many times. The gene calls are TRBV9 and TRBJ1-1; no clear D gene. Looked up from germline, CDR1 is SGDLS and CDR2 is YYNGEE. V was clipped by 4 bases and J by 6 bases, with 19 bases between them. The CDR3 covers 15 residues. CDR3 DNA sequence: TGTGCCAGCAGCCCGTTCGACGGCGGGCAGGCTGAAGCTTTCTTT. The encoded protein is CASSPFDGGQAEAFF.

In this sample, this clonotype turned up a few times. The chain links TRBV24-1 to TRBJ2-6; D is possibly TRBD2 (6 bases). Germline loops: CDR1 KGHDR, CDR2 SFDVKD. Trimming left V 6 bases short and J 2 bases short, with 13 bases between. This CDR3 is built from 16 residues. The CDR3 coding sequence is TGTGCCACCAGTCCCGCGGAGGGGACTGGGGCCAACGTCCTGACTTTC. Protein: CATSPAEGTGANVLTF.

A remark on this clonotype: One junction end disagrees with the germline gene, perhaps due to a read error. The CDR3, as DNA: TGTGCCAGTGGACAGGGTGCCGAAGCCTTCTTT. It is translated as CASGQGAEAFF. The chain uses TRBV5-6 and TRBJ1-1, with TRBD1 matching over 8 bases. The CDR3 is 11 amino acids. Looked up from germline, CDR1 is SGHDT and CDR2 is YYEEEE.

In this sample, this clonotype turned up many times. This chain connects TRBV5-1 to TRBJ2-5; 12 bases agree with TRBD2. Germline V lookup: CDR1 SGHRS, CDR2 YFSETQ. This CDR3 has 17 residues. Unmatched junction bases numbered 7, after V lost 3 bases and J lost 1 base. The CDR3 sequence: CASSSVLAGGPQETQYF. CDR3 in DNA: TGCGCCAGCAGCTCGGTGCTAGCGGGAGGGCCCCAAGAGACCCAGTACTTC.

This clonotype was picked up many times. This chain links TRBV3-1 with TRBJ2-2; D might be TRBD1 or TRBD2, each matching 6 bases. Trimming took 7 bases from V and 3 from J, leaving 18 bases between them. CDR3 length: 16 amino acids. CDR1 and CDR2 (germline): LGHDT, YNNKEL (reference sequence). The CDR3 coding sequence is TGTGCCAGCACCCCTTGGGGGGCGCGAGACACCGGGGAGCTGTTTTTT. It codes for CASTPWGARDTGELFF.

This clonotype appeared many times. This chain uses TRBV27 with TRBJ1-1; D call uncertain. The CDR3 is made up of 15 amino acids. The V end lost 5 bases, the J end lost 4 bases, and 17 bases lay between the germline ends. Germline CDR1 reads MNHEY; CDR2 reads SMNVEV (reference sequence). For the CDR3, the DNA is TGTGCCAGCAGTGTAAACGCAAATTGGGGCACTGAAGCTTTCTTT. Protein: CASSVNANWGTEAFF.

This clonotype was found many times. The gene calls are TRBV5-1 and TRBJ1-5, with D hard to call. The CDR3 covers 15 residues. The ends were cut back, 1 base at V and 0 bases at J, with 8 bases in the middle. The germline V gene encodes CDR1 SGHRS and CDR2 YFSETQ. The CDR3 spells CASSLSGNSNQPQHF. CDR3 coding DNA: TGCGCCAGCAGCTTGTCGGGAAATAGCAATCAGCCCCAGCATTTT.

The rearrangement uses TRBV28 and TRBJ2-2; D perhaps matches TRBD2 (5 bases). Deletions cut 3 bases from V and 8 bases from J, with 13 bases between. Germline CDR1 and CDR2: MDHEN and SYDVKM. The CDR3 contains 14 residues. The CDR3 spells CASSFIAPRGELFF. In nucleotides, the CDR3 is TGTGCCAGCAGTTTTATAGCGCCTCGGGGGGAGCTGTTTTTT.

There are many counts of this clonotype. The rearrangement uses TRBV6-5 and TRBJ2-1, with 12 bases fitting TRBD2. Germline lookup yields CDR1 MNHEY and CDR2 SVGAGI. V shed 0 bases and J 9 bases; nucleotides not matched to a gene: 3. CDR3 length: 15 residues. CDR3 residues: CASSYSGTSGFEQFF. CDR3 sequence (DNA): TGTGCCAGCAGTTACTCAGGGACTAGCGGGTTTGAGCAGTTCTTC.

The gene calls are TRBV19 and TRBJ2-1; D might be TRBD1 (7 bases). Germline CDR1 is LNHDA and CDR2 is SQIVND (reference sequence). Trimming stripped 1 base from V and 6 bases from J, with 13 bases between. The length of the CDR3 is 15 residues. In DNA form, the CDR3 reads TGTGCCAGTAGTATAGGACAGGGAGCGGGCAATGAGCAGTTCTTC. Translated: CASSIGQGAGNEQFF.

The table lists this clonotype with many counts. CDR3 sequence: CASSLFGQGGGTQYF. The CDR3 DNA follows: TGTGCCAGCAGTTTGTTCGGGCAGGGGGGGGGGACCCAGTACTTC. This sequence joins TRBV12-3 or TRBV12-4 and TRBJ2-5; tentatively, D is TRBD1 or TRBD2 (7 bases each). Between the trimmed V and J ends, which lost 3 bases and 7 bases, there was a span of 18 bases. The CDR3 extends over 15 amino acids.

The chain links TRBV9 to TRBJ2-1; the D is unclear. CDR1 and CDR2 (germline): SGDLS, YYNGEE. CDR3 length: 14 residues. V lost 0 bases and J lost 1, with 5 bases in between. CDR3 protein: CASSVVASYNEQFF. The CDR3 coding sequence is TGTGCCAGCAGCGTAGTAGCATCCTACAATGAGCAGTTCTTC. Based on the CDR3 plus reference TRBV9 and TRBJ2-1, the full variable domain is DSGVTQTPKHLITATGQRVTLRCSPRSGDLSVYWYQQSLDQGLQFLIQYYNGEERAKGNILERFSAQQFPDLHSELNLSSLELGDSALYFCASSVVASYNEQFFGPGTRLTVL.

This clonotype was observed a few times. A much larger clone sits a single nucleotide away, making a read error possible. The rearrangement uses TRBV10-3 and TRBJ2-5; TRBD2 is a possible D gene (5 bases). CDR3 length: 15 residues. Germline CDR1 and CDR2: ENHRY and SYGVKD. The CDR3 sequence: CAISAQLGAGETLYF. CDR3 sequence (DNA): TGTGCCATCAGTGCCCAACTGGGAGCTGGAGAGACCCTGTACTTC.

The sample holds many counts of this clonotype. The V and J genes are TRBV18 and TRBJ1-1; D unclear. Germline CDR1 KGHSH, CDR2 LQKENI. V lost 4 bases, J lost 7 bases, and 16 bases lay in between. This CDR3 is built from 14 residues. DNA for the CDR3: TGTGCCAGCTCACAACGGACTGAGAAGGATGAAGCTTTCTTT. This translates into CASSQRTEKDEAFF.

The rearrangement uses TRBV3-1 and TRBJ1-4; 7 bases agree with TRBD1. This CDR3 spans 16 amino acids. CDR1 is LGHDT and CDR2 is YNNKEL in the germline V gene (reference sequence). With 0 bases clipped from V and 4 bases from J, the junction kept 5 bases outside the gene matches. CDR3 in amino acids: CASSQDLGQYNEKLFF. CDR3 nucleotides: TGTGCCAGCAGCCAAGATCTGGGACAGTATAATGAAAAACTGTTTTTT.

This clonotype was picked up many times. The gene calls are TRBV29-1 and TRBJ2-7; TRBD1 aligns across 11 bases. CDR3 length: 15 amino acids. The trim removed 3 bases at V and 6 bases at J, leaving 10 bases unmatched. Germline V gene sequence: CDR1 SQVTM, CDR2 ANQGSEA. CDR3 sequence reads: CSVETLGTGGFEQYF. CDR3 sequence (DNA): TGCAGCGTTGAGACCCTCGGGACAGGGGGTTTCGAGCAGTACTTC.

The table lists this clonotype with many counts. Germline and junction disagree at one end, which may indicate a read error. The chain carries TRBV7-7 and TRBJ2-5, with 8 bases lining up with TRBD1. The CDR3 has 16 amino acids. The germline CDR1 and CDR2 sequences are SSHAT and FNYEAQ (reference sequence). The CDR3 region has the DNA TGTGCTAGCAGCCCTCGAATGGACAGGGTCCAAGAGACCCAGTACTTC. Amino acid sequence: CASSPRMDRVQETQYF.